The present entry profiles one T cell receptor beta chain with its context. These data are taken from a study of blood T cell repertoires in COVID-19. At the level of the study: Samples representing acute and convalescent COVID-19 were sourced from the United States, Italy and Spain. The analysed material was cDNA or gDNA that came from T cells, B-cell-depleted T cells, or PBMCs.

Trimming removed 5 bases at V and 7 bases at J, with 12 bases between. From germline, CDR1 is SGHVS and CDR2 FQNEAQ. The CDR3 loop spans 13 amino acids. In the original processing: Estimated nucleated cell counts came from reference gene primer amplification. Produced via immunoSEQ multiplex PCR; TCRdb's table is partial and in-frame only. The DNA was the basis for D and trimming; V, J and clone size are from that table. Among about 160,000 clones, about 89% were seen once, and the ten largest hold less than 3%. V is TRBV7-8 and J is TRBJ1-3; D call uncertain. Sequenced: peripheral blood. This clonotype originated in a man aged 55-75 years with acute or convalescent COVID-19. The CDR3 DNA sequence: TGTGCCAGCAGCCCGCGGGGTGTTAACACCATATATTTT. This codes for CASSPRGVNTIYF.